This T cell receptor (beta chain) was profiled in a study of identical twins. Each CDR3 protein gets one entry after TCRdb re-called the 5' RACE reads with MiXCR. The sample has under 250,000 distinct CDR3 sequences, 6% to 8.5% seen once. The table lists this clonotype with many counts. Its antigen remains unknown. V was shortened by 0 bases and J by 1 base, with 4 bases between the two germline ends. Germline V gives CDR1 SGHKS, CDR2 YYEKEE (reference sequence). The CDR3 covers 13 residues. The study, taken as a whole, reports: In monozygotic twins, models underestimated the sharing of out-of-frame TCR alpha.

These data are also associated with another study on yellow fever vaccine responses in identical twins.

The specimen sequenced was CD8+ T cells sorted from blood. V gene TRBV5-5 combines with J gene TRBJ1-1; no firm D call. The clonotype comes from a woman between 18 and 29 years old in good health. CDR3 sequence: CASSLEENTEAFF. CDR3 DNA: TGTGCCAGCAGCTTGGAGGAGAACACTGAAGCTTTCTTT. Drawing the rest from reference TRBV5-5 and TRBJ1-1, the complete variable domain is DAGVTQSPTHLIKTRGQQVTLRCSPISGHKSVSWYQQVLGQGPQFIFQYYEKEERGRGNFPDRFSARQFPNYSSELNVNALLLGDSALYLCASSLEENTEAFFGQGTRLTVV.